This T cell receptor beta chain was recovered during a study of OX40 agonist ivuxolimab in advanced cancers. Study observations and caveats: CD4+ and CD8+ blood T cells expanded clonally by week 6 at 0.1 to 3.0 mg/kg.

On this clone: No antigen is known for it.

Here immunoSEQ multiplex PCR was the method, and the copy in TCRdb shows in-frame clones only, minus some. This table has 70,000 to 95,000 clones, around 88% appearing once. The material sequenced was CD4+ or CD8+ T cells sorted from blood, taken in a trial of the OX40 agonist ivuxolimab. This receptor was identified in an adult with an advanced solid tumor such as melanoma, head and neck, liver or kidney cancer.

The CDR3 DNA follows: TGTGCCAGTAGTTTCTCCGACGTCACTGAAGCTTTCTTT. Translation gives CASSFSDVTEAFF. J is TRBJ1-1 and V is TRBV19; unclear D gene. Germline V gene lookup returns CDR1 LNHDA and CDR2 SQIVND (reference sequence). Deletions cut 5 bases from V and 4 bases from J, with 11 bases between. This CDR3 is built from 13 residues.